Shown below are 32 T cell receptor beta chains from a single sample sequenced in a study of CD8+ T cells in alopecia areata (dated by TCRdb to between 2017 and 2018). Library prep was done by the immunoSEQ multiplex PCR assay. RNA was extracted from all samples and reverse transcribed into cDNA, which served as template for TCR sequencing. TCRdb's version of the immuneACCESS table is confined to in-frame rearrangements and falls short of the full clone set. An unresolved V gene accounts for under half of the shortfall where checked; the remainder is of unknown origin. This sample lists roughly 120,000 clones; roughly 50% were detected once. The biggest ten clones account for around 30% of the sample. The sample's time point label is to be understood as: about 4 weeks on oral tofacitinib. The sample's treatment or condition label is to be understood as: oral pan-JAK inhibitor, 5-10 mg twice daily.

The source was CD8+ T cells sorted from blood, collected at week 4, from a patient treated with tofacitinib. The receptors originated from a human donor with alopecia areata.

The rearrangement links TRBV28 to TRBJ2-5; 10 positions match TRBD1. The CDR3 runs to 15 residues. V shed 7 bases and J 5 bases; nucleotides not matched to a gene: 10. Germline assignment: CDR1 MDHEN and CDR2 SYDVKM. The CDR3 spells CASTPGQGISETQYF. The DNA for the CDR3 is TGTGCCAGCACTCCGGGACAGGGGATAAGTGAGACCCAGTACTTC.

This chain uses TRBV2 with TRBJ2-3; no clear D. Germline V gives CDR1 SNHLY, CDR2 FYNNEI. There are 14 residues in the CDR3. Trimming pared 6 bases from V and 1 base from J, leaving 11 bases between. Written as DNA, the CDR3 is TGTGCCAGCAGGGGTAAAAGGGGCACAGATACGCAGTATTTT. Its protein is CASRGKRGTDTQYF.

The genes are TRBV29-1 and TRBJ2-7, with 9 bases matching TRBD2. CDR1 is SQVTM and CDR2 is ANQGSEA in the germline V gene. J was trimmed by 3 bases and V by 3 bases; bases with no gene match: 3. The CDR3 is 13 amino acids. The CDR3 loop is CSVELAGYYEQYF. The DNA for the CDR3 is TGCAGCGTTGAGCTAGCGGGGTACTACGAGCAGTACTTC.

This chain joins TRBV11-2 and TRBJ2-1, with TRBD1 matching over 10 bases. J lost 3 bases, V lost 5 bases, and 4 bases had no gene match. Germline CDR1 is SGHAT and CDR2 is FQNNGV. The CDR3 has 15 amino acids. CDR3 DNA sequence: TGTGCCAGCAGCCCGACAGGGGGCCTCTACAATGAGCAGTTCTTC. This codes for CASSPTGGLYNEQFF.

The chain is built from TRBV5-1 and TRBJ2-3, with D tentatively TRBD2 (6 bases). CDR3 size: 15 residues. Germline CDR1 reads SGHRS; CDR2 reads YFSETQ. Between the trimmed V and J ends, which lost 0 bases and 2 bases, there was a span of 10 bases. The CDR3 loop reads CASSLDGGFTDTQYF. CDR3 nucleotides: TGCGCCAGCAGCTTGGACGGGGGATTCACAGATACGCAGTATTTT.

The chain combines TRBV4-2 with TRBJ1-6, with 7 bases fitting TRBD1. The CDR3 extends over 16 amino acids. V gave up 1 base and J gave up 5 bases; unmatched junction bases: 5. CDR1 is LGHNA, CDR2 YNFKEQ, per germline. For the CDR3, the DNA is TGTGCCAGCAGCCAAGGACAGGGTGGGAATAATTCACCCCTCCACTTT. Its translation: CASSQGQGGNNSPLHF.

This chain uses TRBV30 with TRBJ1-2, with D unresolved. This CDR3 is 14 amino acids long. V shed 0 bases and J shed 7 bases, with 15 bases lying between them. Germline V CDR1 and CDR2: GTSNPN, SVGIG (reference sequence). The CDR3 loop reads CAWSVLEGGGGYTF. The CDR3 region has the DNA TGTGCCTGGAGTGTACTAGAGGGCGGAGGTGGCTACACCTTC.

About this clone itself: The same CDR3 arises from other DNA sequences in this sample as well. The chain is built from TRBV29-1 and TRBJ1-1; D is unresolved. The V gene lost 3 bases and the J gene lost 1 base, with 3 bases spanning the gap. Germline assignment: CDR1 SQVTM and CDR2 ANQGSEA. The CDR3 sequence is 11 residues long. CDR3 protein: CSVDRNTEAFF. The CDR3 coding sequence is TGCAGCGTTGACCGGAACACTGAAGCTTTCTTT.

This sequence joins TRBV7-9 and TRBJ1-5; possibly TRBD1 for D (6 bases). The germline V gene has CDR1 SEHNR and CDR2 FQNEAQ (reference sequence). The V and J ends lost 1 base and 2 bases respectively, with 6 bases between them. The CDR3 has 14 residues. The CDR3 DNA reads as TGTGCCAGCAGCTTAGGACAGGGCAATCAGCCCCAGCATTTT. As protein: CASSLGQGNQPQHF. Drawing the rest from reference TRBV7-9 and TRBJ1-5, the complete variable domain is DTGVSQNPRHKITKRGQNVTFRCDPISEHNRLYWYRQTLGQGPEFLTYFQNEAQLEKSRLLSDRFSAERPKGSFSTLEIQRTEQGDSAMYLCASSLGQGNQPQHFGDGTRLSIL.

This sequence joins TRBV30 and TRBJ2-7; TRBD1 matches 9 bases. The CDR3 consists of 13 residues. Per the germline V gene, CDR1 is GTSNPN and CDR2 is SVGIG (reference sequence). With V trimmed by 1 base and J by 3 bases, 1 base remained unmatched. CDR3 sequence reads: CAWSGGQGYEQYF. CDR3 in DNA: TGTGCCTGGAGTGGGGGACAGGGCTACGAGCAGTACTTC. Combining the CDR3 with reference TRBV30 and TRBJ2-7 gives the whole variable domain SQTIHQWPATLVQPVGSPLSLECTVEGTSNPNLYWYRQAAGRGLQLLFYSVGIGQISSEVPQNLSASRPQDRQFILSSKKLLLSDSGFYLCAWSGGQGYEQYFGPGTRLTVT.

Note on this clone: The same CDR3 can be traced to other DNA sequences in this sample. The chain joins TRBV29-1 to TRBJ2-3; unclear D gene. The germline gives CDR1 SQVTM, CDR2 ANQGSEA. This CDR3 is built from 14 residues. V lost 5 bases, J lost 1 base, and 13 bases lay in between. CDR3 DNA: TGCAGCGTTCCTTCCCCGGTCCGCACAGATACGCAGTATTTT. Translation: CSVPSPVRTDTQYF.

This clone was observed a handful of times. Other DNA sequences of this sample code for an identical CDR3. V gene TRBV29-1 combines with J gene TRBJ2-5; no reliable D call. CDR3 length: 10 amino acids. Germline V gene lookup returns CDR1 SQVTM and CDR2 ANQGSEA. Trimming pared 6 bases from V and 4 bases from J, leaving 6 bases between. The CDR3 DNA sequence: TGCAGCGTGTTCAGAGAGACCCAGTACTTC. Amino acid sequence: CSVFRETQYF.

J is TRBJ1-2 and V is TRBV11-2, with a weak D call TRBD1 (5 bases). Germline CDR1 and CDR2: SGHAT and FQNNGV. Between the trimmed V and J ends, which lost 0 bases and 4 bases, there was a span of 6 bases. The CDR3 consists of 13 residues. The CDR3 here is CASSLEGPYGYTF. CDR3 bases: TGTGCCAGCAGCTTAGAGGGGCCCTATGGCTACACCTTC.

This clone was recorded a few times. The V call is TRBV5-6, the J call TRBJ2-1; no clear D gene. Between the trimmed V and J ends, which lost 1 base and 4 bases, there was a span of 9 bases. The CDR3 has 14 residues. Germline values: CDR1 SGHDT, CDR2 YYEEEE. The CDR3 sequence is CASSLHPWYNEQFF. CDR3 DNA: TGTGCCAGCAGCTTGCACCCGTGGTACAATGAGCAGTTCTTC.

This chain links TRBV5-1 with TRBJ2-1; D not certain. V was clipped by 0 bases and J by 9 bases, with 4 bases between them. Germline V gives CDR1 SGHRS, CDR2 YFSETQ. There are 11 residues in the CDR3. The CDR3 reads CASSLEGEQFF. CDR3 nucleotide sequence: TGCGCCAGCAGCTTGGAGGGTGAGCAGTTCTTC.

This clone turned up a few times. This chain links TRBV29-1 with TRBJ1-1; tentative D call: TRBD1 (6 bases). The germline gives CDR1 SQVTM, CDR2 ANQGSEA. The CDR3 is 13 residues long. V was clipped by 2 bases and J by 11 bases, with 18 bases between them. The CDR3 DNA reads TGCAGCGTTGAAAACCGAGGACAGACCGTGGCTTTCTTT. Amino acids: CSVENRGQTVAFF.

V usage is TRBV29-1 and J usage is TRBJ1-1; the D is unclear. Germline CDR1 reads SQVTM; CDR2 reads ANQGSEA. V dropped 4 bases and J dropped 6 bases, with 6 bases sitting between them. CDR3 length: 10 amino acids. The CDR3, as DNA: TGCAGCGTTGTGGGCCCTGAAGCTTTCTTT. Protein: CSVVGPEAFF.

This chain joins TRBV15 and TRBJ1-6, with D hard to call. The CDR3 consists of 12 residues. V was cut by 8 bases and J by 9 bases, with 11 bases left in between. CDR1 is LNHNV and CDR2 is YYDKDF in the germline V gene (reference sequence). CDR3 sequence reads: CATATGRSPLHF. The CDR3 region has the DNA TGTGCCACCGCGACGGGCCGTTCACCCCTCCACTTT.

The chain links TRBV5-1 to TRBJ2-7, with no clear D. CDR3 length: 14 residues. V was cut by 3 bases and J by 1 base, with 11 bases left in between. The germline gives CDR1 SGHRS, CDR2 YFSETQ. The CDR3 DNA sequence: TGCGCCAGCAGCTCGACCTGGGGATCCTACGAGCAGTACTTC. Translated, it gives CASSSTWGSYEQYF. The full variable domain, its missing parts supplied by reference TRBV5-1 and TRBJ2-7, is KAGVTQTPRYLIKTRGQQVTLSCSPISGHRSVSWYQQTPGQGLQFLFEYFSETQRNKGNFPGRFSGRQFSNSRSEMNVSTLELGDSALYLCASSSTWGSYEQYFGPGTRLTVT.

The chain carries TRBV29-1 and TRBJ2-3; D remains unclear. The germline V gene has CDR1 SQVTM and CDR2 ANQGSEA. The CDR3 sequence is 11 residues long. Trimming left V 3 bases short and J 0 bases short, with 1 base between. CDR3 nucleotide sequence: TGCAGCGTTGACAGCACAGATACGCAGTATTTT. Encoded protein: CSVDSTDTQYF.

In DNA form, the CDR3 reads TGCAGCGTTGAGGACACCTACGAGCAGTACTTC. It translates to CSVEDTYEQYF. The chain links TRBV29-1 to TRBJ2-7, with a weak D call TRBD1 (5 bases). Between the trimmed V and J ends, which lost 3 bases and 2 bases, there was a span of 5 bases. The CDR3 is 11 residues long. From germline, CDR1 is SQVTM and CDR2 ANQGSEA.

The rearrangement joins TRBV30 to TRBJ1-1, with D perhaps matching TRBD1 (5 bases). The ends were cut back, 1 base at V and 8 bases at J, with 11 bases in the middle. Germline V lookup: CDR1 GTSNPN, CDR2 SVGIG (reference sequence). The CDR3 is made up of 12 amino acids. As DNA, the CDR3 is TGTGCCTGGAGTGGAGGGGACTCGGAAGCTTTCTTT. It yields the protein CAWSGGDSEAFF.

CDR3 sequence: CASSSDRDYGYTF. The CDR3 DNA reads TGTGCCAGCAGCTCCGACAGGGACTATGGCTACACCTTC. The chain links TRBV7-8 to TRBJ1-2; 7 bases match TRBD1. With V trimmed by 4 bases and J by 3 bases, 2 bases remained unmatched. Per the germline V gene, CDR1 is SGHVS and CDR2 is FQNEAQ. This CDR3 region has 13 residues.

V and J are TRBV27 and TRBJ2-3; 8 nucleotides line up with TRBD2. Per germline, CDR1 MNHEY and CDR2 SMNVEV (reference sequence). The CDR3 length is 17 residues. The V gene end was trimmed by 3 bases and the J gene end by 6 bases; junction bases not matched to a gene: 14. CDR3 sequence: CASSLVSGVGARDTQYF. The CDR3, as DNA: TGTGCCAGCAGTTTGGTTAGCGGGGTCGGGGCACGGGATACGCAGTATTTT.

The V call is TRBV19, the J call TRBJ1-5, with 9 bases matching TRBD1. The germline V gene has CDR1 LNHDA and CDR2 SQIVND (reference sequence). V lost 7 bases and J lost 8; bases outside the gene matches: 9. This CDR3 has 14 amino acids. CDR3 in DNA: TGTGCCAGTAACCCTCGGACAGGGGTTGAGCCCCAGCATTTT. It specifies CASNPRTGVEPQHF.

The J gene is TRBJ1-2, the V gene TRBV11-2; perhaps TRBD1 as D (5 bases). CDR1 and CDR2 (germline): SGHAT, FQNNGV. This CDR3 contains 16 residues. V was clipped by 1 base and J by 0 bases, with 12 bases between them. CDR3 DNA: TGTGCCAGCAGCTTAGGATGGGACCTAGCTAACTATGGCTACACCTTC. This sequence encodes CASSLGWDLANYGYTF.

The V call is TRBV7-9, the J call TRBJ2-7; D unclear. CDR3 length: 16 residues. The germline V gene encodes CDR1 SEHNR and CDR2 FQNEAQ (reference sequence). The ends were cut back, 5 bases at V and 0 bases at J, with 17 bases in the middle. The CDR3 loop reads CASSPTIGPTSYEQYF. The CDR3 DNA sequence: TGTGCCAGCAGCCCGACGATCGGACCTACCTCCTACGAGCAGTACTTC.

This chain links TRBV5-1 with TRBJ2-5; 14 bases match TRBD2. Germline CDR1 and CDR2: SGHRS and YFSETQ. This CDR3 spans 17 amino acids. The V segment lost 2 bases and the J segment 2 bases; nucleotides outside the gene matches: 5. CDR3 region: CASSFGTSGGEQETQYF. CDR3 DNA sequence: TGCGCCAGCAGCTTCGGGACTAGCGGGGGAGAACAAGAGACCCAGTACTTC.

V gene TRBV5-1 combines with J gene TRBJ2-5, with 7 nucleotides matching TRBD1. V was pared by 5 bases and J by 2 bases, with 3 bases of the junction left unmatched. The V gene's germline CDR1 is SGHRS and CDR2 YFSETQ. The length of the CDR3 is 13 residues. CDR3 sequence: CASRGTAQETQYF. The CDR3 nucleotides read TGCGCCAGCAGAGGGACAGCACAAGAGACCCAGTACTTC.

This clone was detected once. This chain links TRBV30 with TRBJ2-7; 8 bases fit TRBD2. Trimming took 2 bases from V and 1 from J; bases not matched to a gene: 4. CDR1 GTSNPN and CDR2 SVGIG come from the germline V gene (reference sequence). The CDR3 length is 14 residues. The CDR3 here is CAWSPRGGSYEQYF. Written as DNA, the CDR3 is TGTGCCTGGAGTCCACGGGGGGGGTCCTACGAGCAGTACTTC.

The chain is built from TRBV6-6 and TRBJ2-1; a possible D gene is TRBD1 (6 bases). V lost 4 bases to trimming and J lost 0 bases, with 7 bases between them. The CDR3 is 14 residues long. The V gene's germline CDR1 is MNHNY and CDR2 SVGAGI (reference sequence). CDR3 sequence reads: CASSSTGSYNEQFF. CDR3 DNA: TGTGCCAGCAGTTCGACAGGCTCCTACAATGAGCAGTTCTTC.

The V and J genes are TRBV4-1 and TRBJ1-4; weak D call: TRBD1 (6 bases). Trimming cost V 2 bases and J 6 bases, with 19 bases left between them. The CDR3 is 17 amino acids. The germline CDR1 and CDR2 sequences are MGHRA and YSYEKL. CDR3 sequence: CASSQPFLQGVDEKLFF. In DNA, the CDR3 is TGCGCCAGCAGCCAACCCTTCCTACAGGGAGTGGATGAAAAACTGTTTTTT.